This is a list of T cell receptor beta chains from one sample in a study of blood T cell repertoires in COVID-19. Profiled with immunoSEQ multiplex PCR; TCRdb holds only in-frame clones, not every one. The table records 200,000 to 250,000 clones, 80% to 90% of them present only once. Sequencing used peripheral blood. These receptors all come from a man in his fifties or sixties with active or convalescent COVID-19. CDR3s include the opening cysteine and the closing phenylalanine or tryptophan. D genes are given only for firm matches. Clone size is stated in some rows and not others, as once, few, many or a class when expanded.

clone_size: NA; j_call: TRBJ2-5; cdr3_length: 14; v_call: TRBV9; d_call: NA; cdr3_nt: TGTGCCAGCAGCGTAGGCAGGGGACAAGAGACCCAGTACTTC; cdr3_aa: CASSVGRGQETQYF
clone_size: NA; j_call: TRBJ2-5; cdr3_length: 14; v_call: TRBV2; d_call: NA; cdr3_nt: TGTGCCTCCCTTAAAGACTACATACAAGAGACCCAGTACTTC; cdr3_aa: CASLKDYIQETQYF
clone_size: NA; j_call: TRBJ1-2; cdr3_length: 13; v_call: TRBV28; d_call: NA; cdr3_nt: TGTGCCAGCAGTTTGGGCCAGGGCTATGGCTACACCTTC; cdr3_aa: CASSLGQGYGYTF
clone_size: NA; j_call: TRBJ2-5; cdr3_length: 12; v_call: TRBV2; d_call: NA; cdr3_nt: TGTGCCGGAGGGACAGACCAAGAGACCCAGTACTTC; cdr3_aa: CAGGTDQETQYF
clone_size: NA; j_call: TRBJ2-1; cdr3_length: 13; v_call: TRBV6-5; d_call: TRBD1; cdr3_nt: TGTGCCAGCAGCTCGACAGGGCGGAATGAGCAGTTCTTC; cdr3_aa: CASSSTGRNEQFF
clone_size: NA; j_call: TRBJ1-2; cdr3_length: 13; v_call: TRBV28; d_call: NA; cdr3_nt: TGTGCCAGCAACTCCAACAGCCCCTATGGCTACACCTTC; cdr3_aa: CASNSNSPYGYTF
clone_size: NA; j_call: TRBJ2-7; cdr3_length: 14; v_call: TRBV27; d_call: TRBD2; cdr3_nt: TGTGCCAGCAGTTTAAAGCGGGATAATTACGAGCAGTACTTC; cdr3_aa: CASSLKRDNYEQYF
clone_size: once; j_call: TRBJ1-1; cdr3_length: 14; v_call: TRBV5-1; d_call: NA; cdr3_nt: TGCGCCAGCAGCTTCGACAGAGGTAGGCAGGGAGCTTTCTTT; cdr3_aa: CASSFDRGRQGAFF
clone_size: NA; j_call: TRBJ1-1; cdr3_length: 14; v_call: TRBV5-1; d_call: NA; cdr3_nt: TGCGCCAGCAGCTTGGTGGCGGGCAACACTGAAGCTTTCTTT; cdr3_aa: CASSLVAGNTEAFF
clone_size: NA; j_call: TRBJ2-2; cdr3_length: 15; v_call: TRBV6-2/TRBV6-3; d_call: NA; cdr3_nt: TGTGCCAGCAGTTGGACAGTCGCGAACACCGGGGAGCTGTTTTTT; cdr3_aa: CASSWTVANTGELFF
clone_size: NA; j_call: TRBJ2-1; cdr3_length: 17; v_call: TRBV7-9; d_call: TRBD2; cdr3_nt: TGTGCCAGCAGCTTAATTAGGGCTAGCGGGAGGAGGAATGAGCAGTTCTTC; cdr3_aa: CASSLIRASGRRNEQFF
clone_size: many; j_call: TRBJ1-5; cdr3_length: 17; v_call: TRBV7-3; d_call: NA; cdr3_nt: TGTGCCAGCAGCTTAGAAGTTGGGGCAGTTAGCAATCAGCCCCAGCATTTT; cdr3_aa: CASSLEVGAVSNQPQHF
clone_size: few; j_call: TRBJ1-3; cdr3_length: 16; v_call: TRBV10-2; d_call: NA; cdr3_nt: TGCGCCAGCAGCGATTACGGGGGAGTCTCTGGAAACACCATATATTTT; cdr3_aa: CASSDYGGVSGNTIYF
clone_size: NA; j_call: TRBJ2-4; cdr3_length: 16; v_call: TRBV7-9; d_call: TRBD1; cdr3_nt: TGTGCCAGCAGCCCAGACAGGGACCTAGCCAAAAACATTCAGTACTTC; cdr3_aa: CASSPDRDLAKNIQYF
clone_size: NA; j_call: TRBJ1-5; cdr3_length: 17; v_call: TRBV19; d_call: NA; cdr3_nt: TGTGCCAGTAGTTCTAAGGCAGGGGCAGGGACGAATCAGCCCCAGCATTTT; cdr3_aa: CASSSKAGAGTNQPQHF
clone_size: NA; j_call: TRBJ2-7; cdr3_length: 14; v_call: TRBV7-3; d_call: NA; cdr3_nt: TGTGCCAGCAGCTTAACGGGCGGGAACTACGAGCAGTACTTC; cdr3_aa: CASSLTGGNYEQYF
clone_size: NA; j_call: TRBJ2-3; cdr3_length: 15; v_call: TRBV4-3; d_call: NA; cdr3_nt: TGCGCCAGCAGCCAAGATGTGTATCGCACAGATACGCAGTATTTT; cdr3_aa: CASSQDVYRTDTQYF
clone_size: NA; j_call: TRBJ1-5; cdr3_length: 14; v_call: TRBV20-1; d_call: TRBD1; cdr3_nt: TGCAGTGCTAGTCCAGGGGGTTCGAGTCAGCCCCAGCATTTT; cdr3_aa: CSASPGGSSQPQHF
clone_size: NA; j_call: TRBJ1-1; cdr3_length: 16; v_call: TRBV7-8; d_call: TRBD1; cdr3_nt: TGTGCCAGCAGCTTAGGTCAGGGGGCTGAGAACACTGAAGCTTTCTTT; cdr3_aa: CASSLGQGAENTEAFF
clone_size: once; j_call: TRBJ2-2; cdr3_length: 13; v_call: TRBV2; d_call: NA; cdr3_nt: TGTGCCAGCAGTGAAAGTAGCACCGGGGAGCTGTTTTTT; cdr3_aa: CASSESSTGELFF
clone_size: NA; j_call: TRBJ2-3; cdr3_length: 18; v_call: TRBV4-1; d_call: TRBD2; cdr3_nt: TGCGCCAGCAGGGGGGGGACTAGCGGGGGCCTTACCACAGATACGCAGTATTTT; cdr3_aa: CASRGGTSGGLTTDTQYF
clone_size: NA; j_call: TRBJ1-2; cdr3_length: 12; v_call: TRBV6-6; d_call: NA; cdr3_nt: TGTGCCAGCAGGGGACAAGGCTATGGCTACACCTTC; cdr3_aa: CASRGQGYGYTF
clone_size: once; j_call: TRBJ2-3; cdr3_length: 16; v_call: TRBV21-1; d_call: NA; cdr3_nt: TGTGCCAGCAGCAGTTCCCCGCGGACTCCCCCTGATACGCAGTATTTT; cdr3_aa: CASSSSPRTPPDTQYF
clone_size: many; j_call: TRBJ1-2; cdr3_length: 13; v_call: TRBV7-9; d_call: TRBD1; cdr3_nt: TGTGCCAGCAGCTTTGGACAGGACTATGGCTACACCTTC; cdr3_aa: CASSFGQDYGYTF
clone_size: NA; j_call: TRBJ2-1; cdr3_length: 16; v_call: TRBV2; d_call: TRBD1; cdr3_nt: TGTGCCAGCAGCCAAATACGGGACAGCTCCTACAATGAGCAGTTCTTC; cdr3_aa: CASSQIRDSSYNEQFF
clone_size: NA; j_call: TRBJ1-4; cdr3_length: 14; v_call: TRBV5-6; d_call: TRBD1; cdr3_nt: TGTGCCAGCAGCCCCGGGACAGGGGTTGAAAAACTGTTTTTT; cdr3_aa: CASSPGTGVEKLFF
clone_size: NA; j_call: TRBJ1-2; cdr3_length: 14; v_call: TRBV5-5; d_call: NA; cdr3_nt: TGTGCCAGCAGCTTGGCTGGTCAGAACTATGGCTACACCTTC; cdr3_aa: CASSLAGQNYGYTF
clone_size: NA; j_call: TRBJ1-2; cdr3_length: 13; v_call: TRBV7-8; d_call: NA; cdr3_nt: TGTGCCAGCAGCTTAACTTGGGCCTATGGCTACACCTTC; cdr3_aa: CASSLTWAYGYTF
clone_size: NA; j_call: TRBJ1-2; cdr3_length: 15; v_call: TRBV5-1; d_call: TRBD1; cdr3_nt: TGCGCCAGCAGCCTATCCTATACAGGGGTTGGTGGCTACACCTTC; cdr3_aa: CASSLSYTGVGGYTF
clone_size: NA; j_call: TRBJ1-5; cdr3_length: 15; v_call: TRBV4-1; d_call: NA; cdr3_nt: TGCGCCAGCAGCCAAGGGCCGGGTTTAAATCAGCCCCAGCATTTT; cdr3_aa: CASSQGPGLNQPQHF
clone_size: NA; j_call: TRBJ2-1; cdr3_length: 16; v_call: TRBV6-1; d_call: TRBD2; cdr3_nt: TGTGCCAGCAGTGAGTCGACTAGCGGGGCGTACAATGAGCAGTTCTTC; cdr3_aa: CASSESTSGAYNEQFF
clone_size: NA; j_call: TRBJ2-1; cdr3_length: 15; v_call: TRBV19; d_call: TRBD2; cdr3_nt: TGTGCCAGTAAACACCTAGCGGGAGGGAACAATGAGCAGTTCTTC; cdr3_aa: CASKHLAGGNNEQFF
clone_size: few; j_call: TRBJ1-5; cdr3_length: 15; v_call: TRBV18; d_call: NA; cdr3_nt: TGTGCCAGCTCGCTAACTCCGGGACAAGATCAGCCCCAGCATTTT; cdr3_aa: CASSLTPGQDQPQHF
clone_size: NA; j_call: TRBJ2-7; cdr3_length: 11; v_call: TRBV28; d_call: NA; cdr3_nt: TGTGCCAGCACCCTAGGATACGAGCAGTACTTC; cdr3_aa: CASTLGYEQYF
clone_size: NA; j_call: TRBJ2-7; cdr3_length: 12; v_call: TRBV6-5; d_call: NA; cdr3_nt: TGTGCCAGCAGAGACCCCGCGGGGGAGCAGTACTTC; cdr3_aa: CASRDPAGEQYF